Below are 21 T cell receptor beta chains sequenced from a single sample in a study of control samples from healthy donors and cancer patients. Measured with immunoSEQ multiplex PCR; TCRdb has only the in-frame clones, and not every one. The table lists more than 150,000 clones, 85% to 95% of them singletons, with approximately 1.5% in the top ten. The material sequenced was blood. The receptors derive from a man between 18 and 35 years old in good health.

The chain employs TRBV9 and TRBJ2-4; 9 bases are a match to TRBD1. V was clipped by 4 bases and J by 9 bases; unmatched bases: 14. Germline V lookup: CDR1 SGDLS, CDR2 YYNGEE. The CDR3 has 16 residues. For the CDR3, the DNA is TGTGCCAGCAGCCCCACCGGGACAGGGACTTCTGGCATTCAGTACTTC. Translating it yields CASSPTGTGTSGIQYF.

The J gene is TRBJ1-1, the V gene TRBV27; no reliable D call. The CDR3 is 13 amino acids. Germline CDR1 MNHEY, CDR2 SMNVEV (reference sequence). The germline V and J ends were trimmed by 2 bases and 1 base, with 5 bases remaining between them. Here the CDR3 DNA reads TGTGCCAGCAGTTTAATGGCGAACACTGAAGCTTTCTTT. Its protein is CASSLMANTEAFF.

This rearrangement joins TRBV4-1 to TRBJ2-5, with TRBD2 matching 8 bases. The germline V gene has CDR1 MGHRA and CDR2 YSYEKL. The CDR3 totals 17 residues. Losses at the gene ends were 4 bases for V and 5 bases for J; bases not matched to a gene: 15. The CDR3 loop reads CASSLRLGGGQGETQYF. In nucleotides, the CDR3 is TGCGCCAGCAGCCTCCGACTGGGCGGGGGGCAGGGGGAGACCCAGTACTTC.

This chain uses TRBV30 with TRBJ1-6, with TRBD1 identical over 7 bases. V shed 1 base and J 8 bases; nucleotides not matched to a gene: 5. CDR3 length equals 14 residues. Germline CDR1 GTSNPN, CDR2 SVGIG (reference sequence). As DNA, the CDR3 is TGTGCCTGGAGTGCGGGACAGACGGATTCACCCCTCCACTTT. Translating gives CAWSAGQTDSPLHF.

The genes are TRBV4-1 and TRBJ1-5, with a possible D match to TRBD1 (5 bases). V was trimmed by 4 bases and J by 3 bases, leaving 13 bases between them. Per the germline V gene, CDR1 is MGHRA and CDR2 is YSYEKL. The CDR3 totals 15 residues. Here the CDR3 reads CASSLGATSNQPQHF. CDR3 coding DNA: TGCGCCAGCAGCCTAGGGGCTACCTCCAATCAGCCCCAGCATTTT.

J is TRBJ1-1 and V is TRBV6-5, with a tentative D call TRBD1 (6 bases). CDR3 size: 16 residues. In germline, CDR1 is MNHEY, CDR2 SVGAGI. V was trimmed by 0 bases and J by 5 bases, leaving 16 bases between them. CDR3 in amino acids: CASSYSAGALGTEAFF. The CDR3 region has the DNA TGTGCCAGCAGTTACTCGGCAGGGGCCCTGGGGACTGAAGCTTTCTTT.

The chain recombines TRBV27 with TRBJ1-1; TRBD1 matches at 9 bases. The CDR3 runs 14 residues. V trimming: 3 bases; J trimming: 4 bases; junction bases outside the gene matches: 3. Germline CDR1 and CDR2: MNHEY and SMNVEV (reference sequence). CDR3 protein: CASSFRQGGTEAFF. Written as DNA, the CDR3 is TGTGCCAGCAGTTTTCGACAGGGGGGCACTGAAGCTTTCTTT.

The rearrangement uses TRBV30 and TRBJ1-2; no definite D call. V was trimmed by 3 bases and J by 4 bases, leaving 9 bases between them. CDR1 and CDR2 from the germline V gene are GTSNPN and SVGIG (reference sequence). CDR3 length: 12 amino acids. CDR3 amino acids: CAWRNGFYGYTF. For the CDR3, the DNA is TGTGCCTGGAGGAATGGATTCTATGGCTACACCTTC.

The rearrangement uses TRBV24-1 and TRBJ2-3; D tentatively fits TRBD1 or TRBD2 (5 bases each). Trimming took 4 bases from V and 0 from J, leaving 19 bases between them. The CDR3 totals 18 residues. Germline values: CDR1 KGHDR, CDR2 SFDVKD. In nucleotides, the CDR3 is TGTGCCACCAGTGACCCGGCGCCAGGGACCGATAGCACAGATACGCAGTATTTT. It is translated as CATSDPAPGTDSTDTQYF.

This chain links TRBV7-8 with TRBJ2-5, with TRBD2 identical over 8 bases. CDR1 and CDR2 from the germline V gene are SGHVS and FQNEAQ. The CDR3 covers 14 residues. V trimming: 5 bases; J trimming: 0 bases; junction bases outside the gene matches: 2. The DNA of the CDR3 is TGTGCCAGCAGCCGTAGCGGGAACCAAGAGACCCAGTACTTC. This gives the protein CASSRSGNQETQYF.

This clone was counted between two and nine times. The chain joins TRBV2 to TRBJ2-7; 7 nucleotides align to TRBD2. CDR1 SNHLY and CDR2 FYNNEI come from the germline V gene. CDR3 length equals 12 residues. Trimming cost V 11 bases and J 3 bases; bases outside gene matches: 7. The CDR3, as DNA: TGTGCCGGGAAGCGCGGGGGCTACGAGCAGTACTTC. It codes for CAGKRGGYEQYF.

The chain has TRBV2 and TRBJ2-2, with 10 bases lining up with TRBD2. The trim removed 4 bases at V and 5 bases at J, leaving 10 bases unmatched. This CDR3 has 17 amino acids. The germline V gene has CDR1 SNHLY and CDR2 FYNNEI. The CDR3, as DNA: TGTGCCAGCAGTGTTGTTCCTAGCGGGGGTATTACCGGGGAGCTGTTTTTT. Residues: CASSVVPSGGITGELFF.

V gene TRBV27 combines with J gene TRBJ2-3; D perhaps matches TRBD1 (5 bases). Trimming cost V 2 bases and J 2 bases, with 14 bases left between them. The CDR3 length is 16 residues. From germline, CDR1 is MNHEY and CDR2 SMNVEV (reference sequence). The CDR3 region is CASSLSRESYTDTQYF. For the CDR3, the DNA is TGTGCCAGCAGTTTAAGCAGGGAATCATACACAGATACGCAGTATTTT.

This chain joins TRBV6-5 and TRBJ1-5; possible D gene TRBD1, 5 bases. Germline V gives CDR1 MNHEY, CDR2 SVGAGI. Trimming removed 0 bases at V and 0 bases at J, with 9 bases between. This CDR3 has 16 amino acids. Here the CDR3 DNA reads TGTGCCAGCAGTTACTCTCGGACAAATAGCAATCAGCCCCAGCATTTT. This codes for CASSYSRTNSNQPQHF.

The chain is built from TRBV12-3 or TRBV12-4 and TRBJ1-1; D is undetermined. The CDR3 is 11 amino acids. V was clipped by 3 bases and J by 8 bases, with 7 bases between them. CDR3 coding DNA: TGTGCCAGCAGTTTTTACGGGGAAGCTTTCTTT. It yields the protein CASSFYGEAFF.

The chain combines TRBV5-1 with TRBJ1-4; D is perhaps TRBD1 (5 bases). The CDR3 sequence is 15 residues long. The V gene's germline CDR1 is SGHRS and CDR2 YFSETQ. V lost 4 bases to trimming and J lost 8 bases, with 18 bases between them. DNA for the CDR3: TGCGCCAGCAGCCCAACTGGGGGAGCAGGGGAAAAACTGTTTTTT. It specifies CASSPTGGAGEKLFF.

Turning to this clone: The junction and the germline gene differ at one end; a read error may be behind it. V usage is TRBV10-3 and J usage is TRBJ1-1; 7 positions match TRBD1. Germline CDR1 and CDR2: ENHRY and SYGVKD. The CDR3 runs 12 residues. This CDR3 is CAITETGSEAFF. The CDR3 nucleotides are TGTGCCATCACTGAGACAGGGTCTGAAGCTTTCTTT.

In this sample, this clone turned up once. CDR3 in amino acids: CASSKGQGVDTGELFF. The CDR3 region has the DNA TGCGCCAGCAGTAAGGGACAGGGGGTGGACACCGGGGAGCTGTTTTTT. This chain uses TRBV10-1 with TRBJ2-2, with 11 bases matching TRBD1. The length of the CDR3 is 16 residues. Losses at the gene ends were 5 bases for V and 3 bases for J; bases not matched to a gene: 5. Germline lookup yields CDR1 WNHNN and CDR2 SYGVQD (reference sequence).

This chain joins TRBV7-6 and TRBJ1-1; D is unclear. Germline values: CDR1 SGHVS, CDR2 FNYEAQ. The V gene lost 4 bases and the J gene lost 3 bases, with 15 bases spanning the gap. CDR3 length: 15 residues. This CDR3 reads CASSSAPGSYTEAFF. CDR3 sequence (DNA): TGTGCCAGCAGCTCCGCCCCGGGGTCCTACACTGAAGCTTTCTTT.

The chain carries TRBV28 and TRBJ1-5; D remains unclear. Trimming removed 1 base from V and 6 bases from J, with 10 bases in between. CDR1 and CDR2 (germline): MDHEN, SYDVKM. The CDR3 has 14 residues. The CDR3 region has the DNA TGTGCCAGCAGTTTATACGGGGAAGGTCAGCCCCAGCATTTT. Amino acids: CASSLYGEGQPQHF.

This clone was picked up one time. This chain joins TRBV10-3 and TRBJ1-2, with a possible D match to TRBD1 (6 bases). The CDR3 is 13 residues long. CDR1 is ENHRY, CDR2 SYGVKD, per germline. V was trimmed by 6 bases and J by 3 bases, leaving 11 bases between them. CDR3 residues: CAISPQGYYGYTF. As DNA, the CDR3 is TGTGCCATCAGCCCACAGGGTTACTATGGCTACACCTTC.